These T cell receptor beta chains were read from a single sample in a study of T cell responses to AZD1222 COVID-19 vaccine. Assay used: immunoSEQ multiplex PCR; TCRdb lists only in-frame clones, some missing. The sample has 150,000 to 200,000 clones, 88% seen once; the top ten hold 25% to 30%. The specimen comprised peripheral blood, sampled 28 days after the second AZD1222 dose. The receptor source for this set is an adult who received the AZD1222 COVID-19 vaccine. CDR3s include the opening cysteine and the closing phenylalanine or tryptophan. The D gene is left open where the match is weak. A row's size may be missing; if present it is once, few, many or a size class.

j_call: TRBJ2-6; clone_size: NA; d_call: NA; v_call: TRBV6-5; cdr3_nt: TGTGCCAGCAGTTACTCGAGGAGCTCTGGGGCCAACGTCCTGACTTTC; cdr3_aa: CASSYSRSSGANVLTF
j_call: TRBJ2-3; clone_size: NA; d_call: NA; v_call: TRBV18; cdr3_nt: TGTGCCAGCTCCCTCTCGGGGGGCCCAGATACGCAGTATTTT; cdr3_aa: CASSLSGGPDTQYF
j_call: TRBJ1-1; clone_size: NA; d_call: TRBD1; v_call: TRBV5-5; cdr3_nt: TGTGCCAGCAGCTTAGGGGGCCATAACACTGAAGCTTTCTTT; cdr3_aa: CASSLGGHNTEAFF
j_call: TRBJ2-1; clone_size: NA; d_call: NA; v_call: TRBV12-3/TRBV12-4; cdr3_nt: TGTGCCAGCAGTTTTGGTAGACAGGATGAGCAGTTCTTC; cdr3_aa: CASSFGRQDEQFF
j_call: TRBJ2-1; clone_size: NA; d_call: TRBD1; v_call: TRBV28; cdr3_nt: TGTGCCAGCAGTTCCCTACACATCGACAGGGGCTTTAAGGATGAGCAGTTCTTC; cdr3_aa: CASSSLHIDRGFKDEQFF
j_call: TRBJ2-7; clone_size: NA; d_call: TRBD1; v_call: TRBV5-4; cdr3_nt: TGTGCCAGCAGCTCGGACAGGGGCTCCTACGAGCAGTACTTC; cdr3_aa: CASSSDRGSYEQYF
j_call: TRBJ2-1; clone_size: NA; d_call: TRBD2; v_call: TRBV24-1; cdr3_nt: TGTGCCACCAGGAGGCTAGCGGGTTTAAACAATGAGCAGTTCTTC; cdr3_aa: CATRRLAGLNNEQFF
j_call: TRBJ1-2; clone_size: once; d_call: NA; v_call: TRBV2; cdr3_nt: TGTGCCAGCAGTCCTCCAGGGGACTATGGCTACACCTTC; cdr3_aa: CASSPPGDYGYTF
j_call: TRBJ2-1; clone_size: NA; d_call: TRBD1; v_call: TRBV28; cdr3_nt: TGTGCCAGCAGTTCGGACAGGAACGGTAATGAGCAGTTCTTC; cdr3_aa: CASSSDRNGNEQFF
j_call: TRBJ2-7; clone_size: NA; d_call: TRBD1; v_call: TRBV7-2; cdr3_nt: TGTGCCAGCAGCCCGGACAGGGAACGGGTAGGGTCCTACGAGCAGTACTTC; cdr3_aa: CASSPDRERVGSYEQYF
j_call: TRBJ2-2; clone_size: NA; d_call: NA; v_call: TRBV19; cdr3_nt: TGTGCCAGTAGTATAACGGGGGTCGGGGAGCTGTTTTTT; cdr3_aa: CASSITGVGELFF
j_call: TRBJ2-1; clone_size: NA; d_call: NA; v_call: TRBV19; cdr3_nt: TGTGCCAGTAGTACAGTAGGTAGCGGCTCGTACAATGAGCAGTTCTTC; cdr3_aa: CASSTVGSGSYNEQFF
j_call: TRBJ2-2; clone_size: NA; d_call: NA; v_call: TRBV2; cdr3_nt: TGTGCCAGCAGGGCCCACTCCTTAGCGTCCGCGAACACCGGGGAGCTGTTTTTT; cdr3_aa: CASRAHSLASANTGELFF
j_call: TRBJ1-6; clone_size: NA; d_call: NA; v_call: TRBV5-1; cdr3_nt: TGCGCCAGCAGCTTGGGGATCCGTGATTCACCCCTCCACTTT; cdr3_aa: CASSLGIRDSPLHF
j_call: TRBJ2-1; clone_size: NA; d_call: TRBD2; v_call: TRBV7-6; cdr3_nt: TGTGCCAGCAGCCCCACGGGAGGGTTCTACAATGAGCAGTTCTTC; cdr3_aa: CASSPTGGFYNEQFF
j_call: TRBJ2-7; clone_size: NA; d_call: TRBD2; v_call: TRBV5-5; cdr3_nt: TGTGCCAGCAGTCCAGTGCGGGAGGACTACGAGCAGTACTTC; cdr3_aa: CASSPVREDYEQYF
j_call: TRBJ2-5; clone_size: NA; d_call: TRBD1; v_call: TRBV5-1; cdr3_nt: TGCGCCAGCAGCCCAGGGGGAAAAACCACAGCGCAGGCCCAGTACTTC; cdr3_aa: CASSPGGKTTAQAQYF
j_call: TRBJ2-3; clone_size: NA; d_call: NA; v_call: TRBV24-1; cdr3_nt: TGTGCCACCAGTCTGGCAGGGCCAGATACGCAGTATTTT; cdr3_aa: CATSLAGPDTQYF
j_call: TRBJ2-3; clone_size: NA; d_call: NA; v_call: TRBV7-2; cdr3_nt: TGTGCCAGCAGCTTCGGGGGCAGCACAGATACGCAGTATTTT; cdr3_aa: CASSFGGSTDTQYF
j_call: TRBJ2-3; clone_size: NA; d_call: NA; v_call: TRBV7-2; cdr3_nt: TGTGCCAGCAGGCGGGGATCGGGAGATACGCAGTATTTT; cdr3_aa: CASRRGSGDTQYF
j_call: TRBJ2-1; clone_size: NA; d_call: TRBD2; v_call: TRBV5-1; cdr3_nt: TGCGCCAGCAGTCCCGGACTAGCGCCCAGCTCCTACAATGAGCAGTTCTTC; cdr3_aa: CASSPGLAPSSYNEQFF
j_call: TRBJ2-7; clone_size: NA; d_call: TRBD1; v_call: TRBV24-1; cdr3_nt: TGTGCCACCAGTGAAGCCGGGACAGGACGCGAGCAGTACTTC; cdr3_aa: CATSEAGTGREQYF
j_call: TRBJ2-5; clone_size: NA; d_call: TRBD2; v_call: TRBV28; cdr3_nt: TGTGCCAGCAGTCTCCCCCGGACTAGCGCCCAAGAGACCCAGTACTTC; cdr3_aa: CASSLPRTSAQETQYF
j_call: TRBJ2-3; clone_size: NA; d_call: TRBD2; v_call: TRBV15; cdr3_nt: TGTGCCACCAGCACCTGGACTAGCGGGAGGGCAGATACGCAGTATTTT; cdr3_aa: CATSTWTSGRADTQYF
j_call: TRBJ2-7; clone_size: NA; d_call: NA; v_call: TRBV28; cdr3_nt: TGTGCCAGCCTCCAAGGAGGGACCCCCGCGGCCTACGAGCAGTACTTC; cdr3_aa: CASLQGGTPAAYEQYF
j_call: TRBJ2-1; clone_size: NA; d_call: NA; v_call: TRBV6-2/TRBV6-3; cdr3_nt: TGTGCCAGCAGTATGGGAGGGGGGTACAATGAGCAGTTCTTC; cdr3_aa: CASSMGGGYNEQFF
j_call: TRBJ2-1; clone_size: NA; d_call: NA; v_call: TRBV19; cdr3_nt: TGTGCCAGTAGTCCCTGGGCCTCCCAAGGTGAGCAGTTCTTC; cdr3_aa: CASSPWASQGEQFF
j_call: TRBJ2-7; clone_size: NA; d_call: NA; v_call: TRBV7-2; cdr3_nt: TGTGCCAGCAGCTCAGACGTCTCCTACGAGCAGTACTTC; cdr3_aa: CASSSDVSYEQYF
j_call: TRBJ1-5; clone_size: once; d_call: NA; v_call: TRBV9; cdr3_nt: TGTGCCAGCAGCGTAGAGCTCCGCGGGCCCCAGCATTTT; cdr3_aa: CASSVELRGPQHF
j_call: TRBJ1-1; clone_size: once; d_call: NA; v_call: TRBV5-1; cdr3_nt: TGCGCCAGCAGCGTGGATGGCCGGAGTTCGGCTGAAGCTTTCTTT; cdr3_aa: CASSVDGRSSAEAFF
j_call: TRBJ2-3; clone_size: NA; d_call: TRBD2; v_call: TRBV30; cdr3_nt: TGTGCCTGGCGCCGGGAGGGCACAGATACGCAGTATTTT; cdr3_aa: CAWRREGTDTQYF
j_call: TRBJ2-5; clone_size: NA; d_call: NA; v_call: TRBV28; cdr3_nt: TGTGCCAGCAGTTTGGCTAGCACCTCTGGGGAGACCCAGTACTTC; cdr3_aa: CASSLASTSGETQYF
j_call: TRBJ1-5; clone_size: NA; d_call: NA; v_call: TRBV6-6; cdr3_nt: TGTGCCAGCAGTTACTCGATACAGAGGGATAATCAGCCCCAGCATTTT; cdr3_aa: CASSYSIQRDNQPQHF
j_call: TRBJ1-3; clone_size: NA; d_call: NA; v_call: TRBV6-2/TRBV6-3; cdr3_nt: TGTGCCAGCAGTTACCCCGATCCTGGAAACACCATATATTTT; cdr3_aa: CASSYPDPGNTIYF
j_call: TRBJ2-1; clone_size: NA; d_call: NA; v_call: TRBV5-6; cdr3_nt: TGTGCCAGCAGCTTGATTGGGCAGGGGACCAATGAGCAGTTCTTC; cdr3_aa: CASSLIGQGTNEQFF
j_call: TRBJ2-7; clone_size: NA; d_call: TRBD2; v_call: TRBV6-1; cdr3_nt: TGTGCCAGCAGTGATCCCAGCGGGAGCCTAACCTACGAGCAGTACTTC; cdr3_aa: CASSDPSGSLTYEQYF
j_call: TRBJ1-1; clone_size: NA; d_call: NA; v_call: TRBV7-3; cdr3_nt: TGTGCCAGCAGCTTAAACGGAAGGGGAGCTTTCTTT; cdr3_aa: CASSLNGRGAFF
j_call: TRBJ2-7; clone_size: NA; d_call: NA; v_call: TRBV5-1; cdr3_nt: TGCGCCAGCAGACCCGGGGCCTACGGGGAGCAGTACTTC; cdr3_aa: CASRPGAYGEQYF
j_call: TRBJ2-3; clone_size: NA; d_call: NA; v_call: TRBV13; cdr3_nt: TGTGCCAGCAGCTCGGACTTCAATACGCAGTATTTT; cdr3_aa: CASSSDFNTQYF
j_call: TRBJ2-2; clone_size: NA; d_call: TRBD2; v_call: TRBV5-4; cdr3_nt: TGTGCCAGCAGCCGGGCGACGGCGGGAGCTCATCCCACCGGGGAGCTGTTTTTT; cdr3_aa: CASSRATAGAHPTGELFF
j_call: TRBJ1-2; clone_size: NA; d_call: NA; v_call: TRBV28; cdr3_nt: TGTGCCAGCAGTGGATATGGCTACACCTTC; cdr3_aa: CASSGYGYTF
j_call: TRBJ2-1; clone_size: NA; d_call: NA; v_call: TRBV3-1/TRBV3-2; cdr3_nt: TGTGCCAGCAGCCATCCACGGGCCTTAGGGAATGAGCAGTTCTTC; cdr3_aa: CASSHPRALGNEQFF
j_call: TRBJ2-1; clone_size: NA; d_call: TRBD2; v_call: TRBV7-3; cdr3_nt: TGTGCCAGCAGCAGACTGGGAGGGACGTACAATGAGCAGTTCTTC; cdr3_aa: CASSRLGGTYNEQFF
j_call: TRBJ2-7; clone_size: few; d_call: TRBD1; v_call: TRBV5-4; cdr3_nt: TGTGCCAGCAGCTTTCCCGGTGGGGACAGGGCCTACGAGCAGTACTTC; cdr3_aa: CASSFPGGDRAYEQYF
j_call: TRBJ2-1; clone_size: NA; d_call: TRBD2; v_call: TRBV19; cdr3_nt: TGTGCCAGTAGTATAATGGGACTAGCGGTACGAAGGGGTGAGCAGTTCTTC; cdr3_aa: CASSIMGLAVRRGEQFF
j_call: TRBJ2-1; clone_size: NA; d_call: TRBD2; v_call: TRBV5-1; cdr3_nt: TGCGCCAGCAGCGACGGACTAGCGGGAGTTTCGCGCACTGAGCAGTTCTTC; cdr3_aa: CASSDGLAGVSRTEQFF
j_call: TRBJ2-2; clone_size: NA; d_call: NA; v_call: TRBV13; cdr3_nt: TGTGCCAGCAGCTTAGAGGCAGCTACCGGGGAGCTGTTTTTT; cdr3_aa: CASSLEAATGELFF
j_call: TRBJ2-2; clone_size: NA; d_call: TRBD2; v_call: TRBV6-2/TRBV6-3; cdr3_nt: TGTGCCAGCAGTTACAAGCGGGAGGGCCTCTACACCGGGGAGCTGTTTTTT; cdr3_aa: CASSYKREGLYTGELFF
j_call: TRBJ2-7; clone_size: few; d_call: NA; v_call: TRBV28; cdr3_nt: TGTGCCAGCAGTTTATTCGCCGTCGGGCCCTTTCGGCACGAGCAGTACTTC; cdr3_aa: CASSLFAVGPFRHEQYF